These 8 T cell receptor beta chains share one sample of origin, sequenced in a study of Tregs in tolerant kidney transplant recipients. Assay used: immunoSEQ multiplex PCR; TCRdb lists only in-frame clones, some missing. The sample carries about 110,000 clones, around 91% recorded once. The sample consisted of CD4+ T cells from blood, taken before the transplant. The receptors come from a human donor who received a combined kidney and bone marrow transplant.

The V call is TRBV6-6, the J call TRBJ2-3; D perhaps matches TRBD2 (5 bases). The CDR3 covers 16 residues. The V end was cut by 8 bases, the J end by 5 bases, with 23 bases between. Germline loops: CDR1 MNHNY, CDR2 SVGAGI (reference sequence). The CDR3 spells CASHDSGLAERDTQYF. The DNA for the CDR3 is TGTGCCAGCCATGACTCCGGACTGGCGGAGAGAGATACGCAGTATTTT.

The chain has TRBV7-2 and TRBJ1-1, with a possible D match to TRBD1 (5 bases). Germline CDR1 is SGHTA and CDR2 is FQGNSA. The length of the CDR3 is 13 residues. The V end lost 4 bases, the J end lost 5 bases, and 11 bases lay between the germline ends. In DNA, the CDR3 is TGTGCCAGCAGCTCTCCCAAGGGGACTGAAGCTTTCTTT. Translated, it gives CASSSPKGTEAFF.

This chain connects TRBV9 to TRBJ2-3; 12 bases line up with TRBD1. Trimming cost V 3 bases and J 2 bases; bases outside gene matches: 10. This CDR3 region has 18 residues. Germline CDR1 is SGDLS and CDR2 is YYNGEE. CDR3 coding DNA: TGTGCCAGCAGCGCGGGACAGGGGGCGCGGGGGATCACAGATACGCAGTATTTT. Protein sequence: CASSAGQGARGITDTQYF.

The chain combines TRBV2 with TRBJ1-4; D is uncertain. This CDR3 has 15 residues. Germline values: CDR1 SNHLY, CDR2 FYNNEI. V shed 4 bases and J shed 7 bases, with 16 bases lying between them. CDR3 amino acids: CASSAVGAPGEKLFF. Here the CDR3 DNA reads TGTGCCAGCAGTGCGGTGGGCGCCCCAGGTGAAAAACTGTTTTTT.

J is TRBJ2-5 and V is TRBV6-5; tentative D call: TRBD2 (6 bases). There are 13 residues in the CDR3. From germline, CDR1 is MNHEY and CDR2 SVGAGI. V lost 5 bases and J lost 2, with 9 bases in between. CDR3 sequence: CASSKTRQETQYF. The CDR3 bases are TGTGCCAGCAGTAAGACTAGACAAGAGACCCAGTACTTC.

This clone was seen once. The CDR3 nucleotides read TGTGCCAGCAGCTTAGCTCAAAGGGAGAGGGAGACCCAGTACTTC. Translation gives CASSLAQRERETQYF. The genes are TRBV7-7 and TRBJ2-5; a weak D match, TRBD2 (5 bases). V lost 0 bases, J lost 5 bases, and 13 bases lay in between. CDR3 length: 15 amino acids. The germline gives CDR1 SSHAT, CDR2 FNYEAQ (reference sequence).

This clone has just one count. The chain is built from TRBV5-4 and TRBJ2-7, with D possibly being TRBD1 (6 bases). Between the trimmed V and J ends, which lost 4 bases and 7 bases, there was a span of 21 bases. There are 15 residues in the CDR3. Looked up from germline, CDR1 is SGHNT and CDR2 is YYREEE (reference sequence). CDR3 sequence: CASSPPGQGHREQYF. The CDR3 DNA follows: TGTGCCAGCAGCCCCCCTGGGCAGGGACATAGGGAGCAGTACTTC.

The CDR3, as DNA: TGTGCCAGTAGTATAGATCATGGCGGGAGCTCCTACAATGAGCAGTTCTTC. It is translated as CASSIDHGGSSYNEQFF. The V and J genes are TRBV19 and TRBJ2-1, with TRBD2 matching over 7 bases. Trimming removed 0 bases from V and 0 bases from J; junction bases left unmatched: 5. This CDR3 has 17 residues. Germline CDR1 LNHDA, CDR2 SQIVND (reference sequence).